This TCR beta chain emerged from a study of cytomegalovirus exposure and HLA in healthy donors. Findings of the study overall: Roughly uniform depth of sequencing across donors was assumed in presence/absence analyses. The authors considered a cluster of highly shared sequence variants likely to be a sequencing artifact.

Amplification used 60 Vbeta primers and 13 Jbeta primers. Measured with immunoSEQ multiplex PCR; TCRdb has only the in-frame clones, and not every one. The data contain 120,000 or so clones, about 75% of them singletons. Trimming removed 8 bases from V and 5 bases from J; junction bases left unmatched: 7. Germline CDR1 MDHEN, CDR2 SYDVKM. CDR3 length: 13 amino acids. Turning to this clone: What it recognizes is unknown.

V gene TRBV28 combines with J gene TRBJ2-7; 9 nucleotides line up with TRBD1. The sequence came from a woman aged 40 to 50 in good health and CMV-seropositive. The sequenced sample was PBMCs. This CDR3 is CASRDRVPHEQYF. The CDR3 nucleotides are TGTGCCAGCCGGGACAGGGTCCCCCACGAGCAGTACTTC.